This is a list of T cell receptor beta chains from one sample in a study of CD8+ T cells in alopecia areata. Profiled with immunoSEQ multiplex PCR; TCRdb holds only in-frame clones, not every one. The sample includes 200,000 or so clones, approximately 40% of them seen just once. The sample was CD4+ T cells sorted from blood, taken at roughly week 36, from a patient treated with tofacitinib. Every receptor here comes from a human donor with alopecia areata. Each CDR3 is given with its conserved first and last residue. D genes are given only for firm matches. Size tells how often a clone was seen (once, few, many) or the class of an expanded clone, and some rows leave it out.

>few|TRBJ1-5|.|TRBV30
TGTGCCTGGAGTAGTGATAGCAATCAGCCCCAGCATTTT
CAWSSDSNQPQHF
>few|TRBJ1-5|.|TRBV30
TGTGCCTGGAGTGGCGGGTTGCTCAATCAGCCCCAGCATTTT
CAWSGGLLNQPQHF
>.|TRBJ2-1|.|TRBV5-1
TGCGCCAGCAGCTTGGCCGGTCCTAGATCCTACAATGAGCAGTTCTTC
CASSLAGPRSYNEQFF
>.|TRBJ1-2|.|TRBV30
TGTGCCTGGAGCGAGAATTATGGCTACACCTTC
CAWSENYGYTF
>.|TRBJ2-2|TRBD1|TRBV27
TGTGCCAGCAGTCCCAAGGGACAGGGCGTGACCGGGGAGCTGTTTTTT
CASSPKGQGVTGELFF
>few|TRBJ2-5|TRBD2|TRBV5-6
TGTGCCAGCAGCTTGGTAGTAGCGGGGTACCAAGAGACCCAGTACTTC
CASSLVVAGYQETQYF
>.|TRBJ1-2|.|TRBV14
TGTGCCAGCAGCCAGGTAGCTTACTATGGCTACACCTTC
CASSQVAYYGYTF
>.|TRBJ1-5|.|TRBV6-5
TGTGCCAGCAGCCAGGACATGTATAGCAATCAGCCCCAGCATTTT
CASSQDMYSNQPQHF
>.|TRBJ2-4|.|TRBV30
TGTGCCTGGACCCCAGGGATTGGTGCCAAAAACATTCAGTACTTC
CAWTPGIGAKNIQYF
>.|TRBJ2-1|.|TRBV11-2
TGTGCCAGCAGCTTAGATCGAGGTCCCAATGAGCAGTTCTTC
CASSLDRGPNEQFF
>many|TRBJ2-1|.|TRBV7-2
TGTGCCAGCAGCCTCGACAGAGCGCAATGGGAGCAGTTCTTC
CASSLDRAQWEQFF
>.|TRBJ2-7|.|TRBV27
TGTGCCAGCAGTTTATCCTTCAGACCCTACGAGCAGTACTTC
CASSLSFRPYEQYF
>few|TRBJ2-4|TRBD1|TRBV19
TGTGCCAGTAGTCCGGCCGGGACAGAAAAAAACATTCAGTACTTC
CASSPAGTEKNIQYF
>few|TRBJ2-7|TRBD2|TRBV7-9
TGTGCCAGCAGCCGCTCGACTAGCGGCTCCTACGAGCAGTACTTC
CASSRSTSGSYEQYF
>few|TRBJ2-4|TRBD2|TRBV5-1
TGCGCCAGCAGTGTGGCTAGCGGGAGTAGTTTGGCCAAAAACATTCAGTACTTC
CASSVASGSSLAKNIQYF
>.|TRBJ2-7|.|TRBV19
TGTGCCAGTAGTAACCCCGACTCCTACGAGCAGTACTTC
CASSNPDSYEQYF
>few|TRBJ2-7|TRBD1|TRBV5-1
TGCGCCAGCACCGTAGGGACAGGAACCTTCTACGAGCAGTACTTC
CASTVGTGTFYEQYF
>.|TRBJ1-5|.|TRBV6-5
TGTGCCAGCAGTTACTCAGGGGCACGCAATCAGCCCCAGCATTTT
CASSYSGARNQPQHF
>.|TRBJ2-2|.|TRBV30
TGTGCCTGGAGCCACCGGGGTATCACCGGGGAGCTGTTTTTT
CAWSHRGITGELFF
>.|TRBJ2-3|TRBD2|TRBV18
TGTGCCAGCTCACCACCAAGCGGGGCGGTGTATTTT
CASSPPSGAVYF
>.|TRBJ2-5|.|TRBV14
TGTGCCAGCAGCCAAGGGCGTAGGGGGGAGACCCAGTACTTC
CASSQGRRGETQYF
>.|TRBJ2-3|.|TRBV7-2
TGTGCCAGCAGCTACCGGGACTCCCCTAGTCGGAATACGCAGTATTTT
CASSYRDSPSRNTQYF
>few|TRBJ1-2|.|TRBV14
TGTGCCAGCAGTCTGGGTGGCGGCTACACCTTC
CASSLGGGYTF
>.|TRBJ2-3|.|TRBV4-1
TGCGCCAGCAGCCAAATTAGAGAGTACGGAGATACGCAGTATTTT
CASSQIREYGDTQYF
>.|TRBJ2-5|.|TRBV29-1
TGCAGCGTTGAAGGCTCGGGACCGCGAACGGCCCAGTACTTC
CSVEGSGPRTAQYF
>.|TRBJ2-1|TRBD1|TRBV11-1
TGTGCCAGCAGCCTCTACAGGGGGAGGTACAATGAGCAGTTCTTC
CASSLYRGRYNEQFF
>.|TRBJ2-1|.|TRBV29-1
TGCAGCGTCCCACAAACCAGGTCTAATGAGCAGTTCTTC
CSVPQTRSNEQFF
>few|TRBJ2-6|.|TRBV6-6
TGTGCCACCTATGAGCTGGGCTCTGGGGCCAACGTCCTGACTTTC
CATYELGSGANVLTF
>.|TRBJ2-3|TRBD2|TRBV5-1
TGCGCCAGCAGGACGACCTCGGGACTAGGGTTTACTGTTGAGTATTTT
CASRTTSGLGFTVEYF
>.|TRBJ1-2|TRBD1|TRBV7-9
TGTGCCAGCAGCACCTCCTTGGACAGGGGGCTTTTTAGCTTC
CASSTSLDRGLFSF